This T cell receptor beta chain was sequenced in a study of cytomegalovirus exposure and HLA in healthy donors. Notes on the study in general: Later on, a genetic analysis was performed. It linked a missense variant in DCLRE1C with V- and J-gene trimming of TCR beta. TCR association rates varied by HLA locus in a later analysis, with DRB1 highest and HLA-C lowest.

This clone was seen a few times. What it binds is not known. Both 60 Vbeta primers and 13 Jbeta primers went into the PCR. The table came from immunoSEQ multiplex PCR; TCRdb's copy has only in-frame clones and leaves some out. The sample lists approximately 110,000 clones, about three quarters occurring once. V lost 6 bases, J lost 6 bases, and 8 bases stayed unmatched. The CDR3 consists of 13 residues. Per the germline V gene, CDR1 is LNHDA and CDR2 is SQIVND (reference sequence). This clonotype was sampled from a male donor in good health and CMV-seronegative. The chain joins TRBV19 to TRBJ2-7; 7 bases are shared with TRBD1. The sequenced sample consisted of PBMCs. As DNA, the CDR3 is TGTGCCAGTAGGTCTCAGGACAGGCTCGAGCAGTACTTC. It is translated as CASRSQDRLEQYF.